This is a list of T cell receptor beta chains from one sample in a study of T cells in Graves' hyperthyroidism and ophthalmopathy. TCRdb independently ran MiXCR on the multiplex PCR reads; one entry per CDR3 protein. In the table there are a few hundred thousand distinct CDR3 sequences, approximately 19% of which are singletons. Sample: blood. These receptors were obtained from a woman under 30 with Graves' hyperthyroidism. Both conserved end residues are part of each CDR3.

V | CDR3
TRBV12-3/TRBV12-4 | CASSLGFLGQGPTGELFF
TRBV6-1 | CASSEAQRDEAFF
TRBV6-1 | CASSRDGTLSLQHF
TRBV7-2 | CASSLTGWDGYTF
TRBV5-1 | CASGPSRESPAIYEQYF
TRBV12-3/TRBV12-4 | CASSLWGTTFYEQYF
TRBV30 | CAWRWTAGNTIYF
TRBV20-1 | CSALGLRTEAFF
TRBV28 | CASRESGQSYGYTF
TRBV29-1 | CSVEIGYGRWNTEAFF
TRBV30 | CAWSGGTPRRELFF
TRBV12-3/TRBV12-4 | CASSPDAYEQYF
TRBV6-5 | CASSLKGVIAKNIQYF
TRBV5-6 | CASSSIGGRGSSYEQYF
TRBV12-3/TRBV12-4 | CASSPRGEGTQHF
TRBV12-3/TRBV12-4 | CASSLGQGFQETQYF
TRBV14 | CASSRFQGALYEQYF
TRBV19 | CASRDNSYNEQFF
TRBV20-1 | CSASEWGRPSTGELFF
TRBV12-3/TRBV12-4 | CASTPSPSTGELFF
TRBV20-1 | CSAAGTFGEQYF
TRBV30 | CAWKGQGDTGELFF
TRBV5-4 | CASSRGRTEQETQYF
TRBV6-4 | CASSDSGTGEYGYTF
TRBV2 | CVSRVTEHSNQPQHF
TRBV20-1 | CSVPTDRGYGYTF
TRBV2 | CAERGAGGTEAFF
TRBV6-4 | CASRELGGELFF
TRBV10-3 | CAISPTAGRNTEAFF
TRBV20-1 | CNASSGGRSYEQYF
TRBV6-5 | CASSSDPHGNTEAFF
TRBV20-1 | CTPSDGSYEQYF
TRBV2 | CASGTVRQYF
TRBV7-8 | CASSLGARTYGYTF
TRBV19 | CASRSKGTSEAFF
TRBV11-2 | CASSLGGQLGYTF
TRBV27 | CASTPGFGGGSPLHF
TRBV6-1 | CASSWTGGNSPLHF
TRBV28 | CASSGGAKETQYF
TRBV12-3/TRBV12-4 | CASSLPPLGTGELFF
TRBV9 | CASSPSTEHEQYF
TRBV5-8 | CASSPGLGREEQYF
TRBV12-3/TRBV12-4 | CASSLVLRGYEQYF
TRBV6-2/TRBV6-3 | CASSYSAQGRIDF
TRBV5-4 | CASSFRDTGYSNQPQHF
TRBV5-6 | CASTQGRYGYTF
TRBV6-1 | CASREDNGYEQYF
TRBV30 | CAWSPEIMGNTIYF
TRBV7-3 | CASSSSGTLNTEAFF
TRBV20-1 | CSARQGAGTEAFF
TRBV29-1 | CSGRVQTNTEAFF
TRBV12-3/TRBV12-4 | CASSPGASGEQYF
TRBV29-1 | CSVEAQKNTEAFF
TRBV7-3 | CASSLTPLGRRNTEAFF